This T cell receptor beta chain was profiled in a study of human T cells and chemical hapten exposure. Germline-derived CDR1 and CDR2 are ENHRY and SYGVKD. The CDR3 loop spans 14 amino acids. The V and J ends lost 6 bases and 5 bases respectively, with 17 bases between them. This clonotype was detected many times. Its antigen remains unidentified. Overall study results and limits: No change in TCRs above 1 in 1000 frequency was produced by DPC sensitization.

The study used a library that attached unique molecular identifiers to individual cDNA molecules. MiXCR, run by TCRdb on the RACE reads, gives a single entry per CDR3 protein. The table lists under 450,000 distinct CDR3 sequences, around 6% of them singletons. Time point: patch test 2, 6 weeks after DPC sensitization. The treatment was: therapeutic diphenylcyclopropenone sensitization with weekly scalp DPC. The source of this sequence is a woman aged 18-29 years with alopecia areata. Some clones in this sample may be carry-over from other donors' samples. The sample consisted of whole blood, taken in connection with sensitization to the hapten diphenylcyclopropenone (DPC). The rearrangement joins TRBV10-3 to TRBJ2-7; possibly TRBD2 for D (7 bases). This CDR3 reads CAIRTAGAQHEQYF. The DNA of the CDR3 is TGTGCCATCAGGACGGCGGGGGCCCAGCACGAGCAGTACTTC.